The clone carrying this T cell receptor (beta chain) was counted many times. This entry comes from a study of cytotoxic CD8 clonotypes in ibrutinib-treated CLL. Assay: immunoSEQ multiplex PCR; the TCRdb copy retains only in-frame clones and omits some. Of about 300,000 clones listed, approximately 76% are singletons. The V gene lost 7 bases and the J gene lost 1 base, with 11 bases spanning the gap. CDR1 and CDR2 from the germline V gene are SNHLY and FYNNEI. The CDR3 loop spans 14 amino acids. The sequence was obtained from a human donor with chronic lymphocytic leukemia. The sample in question was PBMCs, obtained at disease progression, from a patient treated with ibrutinib. The V and J genes are TRBV2 and TRBJ1-5; D uncertain. The CDR3 loop reads CASKILSSNQPQHF. The DNA for the CDR3 is TGTGCCAGCAAAATATTGAGCAGCAATCAGCCCCAGCATTTT.